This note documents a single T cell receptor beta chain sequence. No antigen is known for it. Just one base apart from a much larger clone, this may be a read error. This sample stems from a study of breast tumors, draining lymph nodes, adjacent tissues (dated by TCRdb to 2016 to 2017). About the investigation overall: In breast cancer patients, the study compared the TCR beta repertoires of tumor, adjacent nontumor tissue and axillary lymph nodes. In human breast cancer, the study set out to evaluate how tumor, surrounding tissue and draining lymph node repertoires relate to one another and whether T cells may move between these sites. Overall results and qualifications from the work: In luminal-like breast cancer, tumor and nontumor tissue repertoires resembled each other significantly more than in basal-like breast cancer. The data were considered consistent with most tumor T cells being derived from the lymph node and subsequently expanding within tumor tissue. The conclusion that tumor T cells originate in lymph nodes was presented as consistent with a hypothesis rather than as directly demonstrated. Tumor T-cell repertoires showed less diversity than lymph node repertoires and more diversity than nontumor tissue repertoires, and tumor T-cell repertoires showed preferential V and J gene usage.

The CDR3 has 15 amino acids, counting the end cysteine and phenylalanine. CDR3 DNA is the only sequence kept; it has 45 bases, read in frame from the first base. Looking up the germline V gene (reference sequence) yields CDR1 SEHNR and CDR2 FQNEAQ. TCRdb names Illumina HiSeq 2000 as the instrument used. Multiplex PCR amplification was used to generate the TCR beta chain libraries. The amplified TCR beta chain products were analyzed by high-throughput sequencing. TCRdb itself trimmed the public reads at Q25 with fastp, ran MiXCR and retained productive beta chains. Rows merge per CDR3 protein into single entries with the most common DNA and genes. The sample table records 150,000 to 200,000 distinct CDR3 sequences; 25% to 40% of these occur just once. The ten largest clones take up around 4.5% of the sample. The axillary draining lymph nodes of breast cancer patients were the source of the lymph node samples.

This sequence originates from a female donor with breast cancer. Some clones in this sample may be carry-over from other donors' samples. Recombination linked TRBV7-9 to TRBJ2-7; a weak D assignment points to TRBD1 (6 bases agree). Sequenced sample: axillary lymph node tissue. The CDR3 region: CASSVGPRGSYEQHF. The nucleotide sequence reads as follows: TGTGCCAGCAGCGTGGGCCCCAGGGGCTCCTACGAGCAGCACTTC.